These 19 T cell receptor beta chains came from one sample sequenced in a study of blood T cell repertoires in COVID-19. The protocol was immunoSEQ multiplex PCR, while the TCRdb copy is restricted to in-frame clones and leaves out a portion. Seen here are roughly 99,000 clones, 89% observed once, and the top ten hold 4.5% to 6%. Sequenced input: peripheral blood. These receptors all come from a man aged 40-55 years with active or convalescent COVID-19.

J is TRBJ2-5 and V is TRBV3-1 (or the pseudogene TRBV3-2); D is possibly TRBD2 (5 bases). Trimming pared 0 bases from V and 1 base from J, leaving 6 bases between. CDR3 length: 14 amino acids. The germline gives CDR1 LGHDT, CDR2 YNNKEL (reference sequence). The chain's CDR3 is CASSQDGGQETQYF. CDR3 nucleotide sequence: TGTGCCAGCAGCCAAGATGGAGGCCAAGAGACCCAGTACTTC.

The CDR3 is CASAVSGGHEQFF. CDR3 bases: TGTGCTAGTGCCGTCTCGGGAGGCCATGAGCAGTTCTTC. The chain employs TRBV12-5 and TRBJ2-1; the match to TRBD2 covers 7 bases. V gave up 7 bases and J gave up 8 bases; unmatched junction bases: 8. The CDR3 is made up of 13 amino acids. Germline CDR1 and CDR2: LGHNT and FRNRAP.

V gene TRBV9 combines with J gene TRBJ1-6; weak D call: TRBD1 (5 bases). Trimming stripped 3 bases from V and 9 bases from J, with 16 bases between. Germline-derived CDR1 and CDR2 are SGDLS and YYNGEE. The CDR3 runs to 15 residues. CDR3 DNA: TGTGCCAGCAGCGGCAAAGGCCACGGGGGTTCACCCCTCCACTTT. Translation: CASSGKGHGGSPLHF.

The chain has TRBV7-9 and TRBJ2-7; 7 nucleotides line up with TRBD2. Germline V gives CDR1 SEHNR, CDR2 FQNEAQ (reference sequence). The CDR3 spans 15 residues. Trimming removed 1 base from V and 5 bases from J; junction bases left unmatched: 8. The CDR3 nucleotides read TGTGCCAGCAGCTTAGGGCGTTGGGGAGGGGACGAGCAGTACTTC. Its translation: CASSLGRWGGDEQYF.

The CDR3 nucleotides are TGTGCCAGCCAGCCCCTTGCCGGGACAGGATTCAATCAGCCCCAGCATTTT. Protein product: CASQPLAGTGFNQPQHF. J is TRBJ1-5 and V is TRBV27, with 8 nucleotides matching TRBD1. Per the germline V gene, CDR1 is MNHEY and CDR2 is SMNVEV (reference sequence). Losses at the gene ends were 8 bases for V and 3 bases for J; bases not matched to a gene: 15. CDR3 size: 17 residues.

The chain employs TRBV9 and TRBJ1-2, with 7 positions matching TRBD1. CDR3 length equals 14 residues. The germline V gene has CDR1 SGDLS and CDR2 YYNGEE. Trimming took 6 bases from V and 7 from J; bases not matched to a gene: 12. CDR3 coding DNA: TGTGCCAGCACTAATAACCCGACAGGGACTGGCTACACCTTC. This translates into CASTNNPTGTGYTF.

The table lists this clone with a count of one. The V call is TRBV9, the J call TRBJ1-4; D is undetermined. CDR3 size: 16 residues. Germline loops: CDR1 SGDLS, CDR2 YYNGEE. V gave up 4 bases and J gave up 0 bases, with 13 bases separating them. The CDR3 loop reads CASSLGRSTTNEKLFF. The CDR3 bases are TGTGCCAGCAGCCTAGGGAGATCGACAACTAATGAAAAACTGTTTTTT. Using reference TRBV9 and TRBJ1-4 for the parts outside the CDR3, the full variable domain is DSGVTQTPKHLITATGQRVTLRCSPRSGDLSVYWYQQSLDQGLQFLIQYYNGEERAKGNILERFSAQQFPDLHSELNLSSLELGDSALYFCASSLGRSTTNEKLFFGSGTQLSVL.

The chain combines TRBV9 with TRBJ1-2, with D maybe TRBD1 (5 bases). CDR3 length: 17 residues. Germline CDR1 SGDLS, CDR2 YYNGEE. V was trimmed by 3 bases and J by 2 bases, leaving 20 bases between them. The CDR3 protein is CASSARAGTGVNYGYTF. The CDR3 DNA sequence: TGTGCCAGCAGCGCGAGAGCCGGGACGGGAGTGAACTATGGCTACACCTTC. Together with reference TRBV9 and TRBJ1-2, the CDR3 gives the full variable domain: DSGVTQTPKHLITATGQRVTLRCSPRSGDLSVYWYQQSLDQGLQFLIQYYNGEERAKGNILERFSAQQFPDLHSELNLSSLELGDSALYFCASSARAGTGVNYGYTFGSGTRLTVV.

Here the CDR3 DNA reads TGTGCCAGCAGCTTAACCGTCGGACAGACCCTATCCTACAATGAGCAGTTCTTC. Protein: CASSLTVGQTLSYNEQFF. The chain employs TRBV7-8 and TRBJ2-1; D perhaps matches TRBD1 (6 bases). Trimming removed 2 bases from V and 1 base from J, with 18 bases in between. Per germline, CDR1 SGHVS and CDR2 FQNEAQ. The CDR3 loop spans 18 amino acids. The variable domain in full, with the rest retrieved from reference TRBV7-8 and TRBJ2-1, is GAGVSQSPRYKVAKRGQDVALRCDPISGHVSLFWYQQALGQGPEFLTYFQNEAQLDKSGLPSDRFFAERPEGSVSTLKIQRTQQEDSAVYLCASSLTVGQTLSYNEQFFGPGTRLTVL.

J is TRBJ2-7 and V is TRBV5-1; maybe TRBD1 (6 bases). Between the trimmed V and J ends, which lost 4 bases and 4 bases, there was a span of 21 bases. This CDR3 spans 16 amino acids. The germline V gene encodes CDR1 SGHRS and CDR2 YFSETQ. This CDR3 is CASSKSMGQTLYEQYF. The DNA of the CDR3 is TGCGCCAGCAGCAAATCGATGGGACAAACGCTATACGAGCAGTACTTC.

This clone was picked up a small number of times. This chain uses TRBV27 with TRBJ2-1; D may be TRBD1 (7 bases). The V gene's germline CDR1 is MNHEY and CDR2 SMNVEV (reference sequence). This CDR3 has 15 residues. Trimming cost V 5 bases and J 7 bases, with 18 bases left between them. CDR3 sequence (DNA): TGTGCCAGCAGTCGAGGAGGGGGCTGGGGGAATGAGCAGTTCTTC. As protein: CASSRGGGWGNEQFF.

The chain's CDR3 is CASSVTSGVESYEQYF. The CDR3 bases are TGTGCCAGCAGCGTAACGAGCGGGGTAGAATCCTACGAGCAGTACTTC. This chain connects TRBV9 to TRBJ2-7, with 7 bases that match TRBD2. Germline V gene sequence: CDR1 SGDLS, CDR2 YYNGEE. Trimming took 1 base from V and 1 from J; bases not matched to a gene: 8. The CDR3 sequence is 16 residues long.

Of note for this clone: At one end the junction does not follow the germline gene, possibly because of a read error. This chain links TRBV2 with TRBJ2-7; D might be TRBD2 (6 bases). In germline, CDR1 is SNHLY, CDR2 FYNNEI. The CDR3 has 10 residues. CDR3 sequence (DNA): TGTGCCAGCAGTGGGGGGGTCACCACCTTC. Translating gives CASSGGVTTF.

This clone was seen just once. The CDR3 protein is CASSQVRGRAFRLRKAYNEQFF. The CDR3 DNA is TGTGCCAGCAGCCAAGTTCGCGGGAGGGCCTTTCGGTTAAGAAAGGCCTACAATGAGCAGTTCTTC. The J gene is TRBJ2-1, the V gene TRBV4-2, with TRBD2 matching 9 bases. V was pared by 1 base and J by 2 bases, with 21 bases of the junction left unmatched. The CDR3 sequence is 22 residues long. CDR1 LGHNA and CDR2 YNFKEQ come from the germline V gene.

Here the CDR3 DNA reads TGCGCCAGCAGCCAAGAAAATGACGGGTTAGCACTTGGAAACACCATATATTTT. Protein product: CASSQENDGLALGNTIYF. The J gene is TRBJ1-3, the V gene TRBV4-3, with D unresolved. The CDR3 length is 18 residues. Trimming stripped 0 bases from V and 3 bases from J, with 18 bases between. Germline V gives CDR1 LGHNA, CDR2 YSLEER.

This chain links TRBV11-1 with TRBJ2-7; weak D call: TRBD1 (6 bases). Deletions cut 5 bases from V and 1 base from J, with 15 bases between. Germline assignment: CDR1 SGHAT and CDR2 FQDESV (reference sequence). The CDR3 runs 15 residues. In DNA, the CDR3 is TGTGCCAGCAGCCAGGTGGGGGCACTTTCCTACGAGCAGTACTTC. Its protein is CASSQVGALSYEQYF.

V and J are TRBV5-4 and TRBJ1-4; TRBD1 aligns across 7 bases. The germline V gene has CDR1 SGHNT and CDR2 YYREEE (reference sequence). Trimming removed 4 bases from V and 8 bases from J; junction bases left unmatched: 5. CDR3 length: 13 amino acids. DNA for the CDR3: TGTGCCAGCAGCCGTGCACAGGGGGAAAAACTGTTTTTT. It specifies CASSRAQGEKLFF.

The DNA for the CDR3 is TGCGCCAGCAGATCCGGGACGGGGGTAATTTTGACCGGGGAGCTGTTTTTT. Amino acids: CASRSGTGVILTGELFF. This sequence joins TRBV5-1 and TRBJ2-2; weak D call: TRBD2 (6 bases). Trimming pared 5 bases from V and 5 bases from J, leaving 22 bases between. The CDR3 spans 17 residues. Germline V gene lookup returns CDR1 SGHRS and CDR2 YFSETQ. The variable domain in full, with the rest retrieved from reference TRBV5-1 and TRBJ2-2, is KAGVTQTPRYLIKTRGQQVTLSCSPISGHRSVSWYQQTPGQGLQFLFEYFSETQRNKGNFPGRFSGRQFSNSRSEMNVSTLELGDSALYLCASRSGTGVILTGELFFGEGSRLTVL.

The chain carries TRBV5-1 and TRBJ2-7, with 8 nucleotides matching TRBD2. J gave up 7 bases and V 0 bases, and 9 bases lay outside the gene matches. Germline V gene data show CDR1 as SGHRS and CDR2 as YFSETQ. The CDR3 totals 15 residues. The CDR3 DNA sequence: TGCGCCAGCAGCTTGGGTGGACTAGCCTTTGAAGAGCAGTACTTC. Translation gives CASSLGGLAFEEQYF.